The T cell receptor beta chain under discussion was sequenced for a study of T cells after posttransplantation cyclophosphamide. A marrow graft followed busulfan-fludarabine conditioning, with cyclophosphamide on days +3 and +4. Using immunoSEQ multiplex PCR, the repertoire was profiled, and TCRdb retains in-frame clones only, with some absent. This table has 35,000 to 45,000 clones, about three quarters appearing once. Concerning this clone: Its matching antigen is unknown.

Regarding the study as a whole: Donor CD8+ memory clones often dominated recipient blood repertoires at later times.

This clonotype was sampled from a female patient between 40 and 50 years old who received an allogeneic stem cell transplant from a related donor, was CMV-positive, and had no GVHD. T cells may partly derive from the graft donor. Specimen: CD4+ T cells sorted from blood, collected 1,700 to 2,000 days after a stem cell transplant with posttransplant cyclophosphamide.

The CDR3 DNA reads TGTGCCAGCAGGCGTTCCGGGACTCTGGAAGCTTTCTTT. Translated, it gives CASRRSGTLEAFF. The chain has TRBV6-5 and TRBJ1-1; possible D gene TRBD1, 5 bases. CDR1 is MNHEY and CDR2 is SVGAGI in the germline V gene. Trimming took 6 bases from V and 8 from J, leaving 16 bases between them. The CDR3 runs to 13 residues.